This TCR beta chain was retrieved from a study of T cells expressing NK-cell markers. This CDR3 is 11 amino acids long. Germline CDR1 is SGHTA and CDR2 is FQGNSA. TCRdb re-analyzed the 5' RACE reads; it lists each CDR3 protein once, without DNA. Its table records 400,000 to 500,000 distinct CDR3 sequences. This TCR derives from a woman aged 18 to 75 in good health. Sample: blood T cells: a sorted CD56 or NKG2C T cell subset, CD4+ or CD8+ T cells, or bulk PBMC T cells (not recorded which). The chain recombines TRBV7-2 with TRBJ1-6. The CDR3 sequence: CASSLQSPLHF.